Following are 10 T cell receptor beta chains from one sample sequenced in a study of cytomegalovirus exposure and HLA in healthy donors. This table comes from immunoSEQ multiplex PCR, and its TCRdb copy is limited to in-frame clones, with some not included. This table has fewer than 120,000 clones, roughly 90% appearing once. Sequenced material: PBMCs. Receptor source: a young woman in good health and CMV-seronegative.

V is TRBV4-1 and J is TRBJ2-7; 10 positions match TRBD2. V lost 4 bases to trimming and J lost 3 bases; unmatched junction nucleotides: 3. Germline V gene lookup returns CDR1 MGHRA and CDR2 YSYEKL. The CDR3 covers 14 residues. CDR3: CASSPRTSGYEQYF. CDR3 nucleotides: TGCGCCAGCAGCCCTCGGACTAGCGGCTACGAGCAGTACTTC.

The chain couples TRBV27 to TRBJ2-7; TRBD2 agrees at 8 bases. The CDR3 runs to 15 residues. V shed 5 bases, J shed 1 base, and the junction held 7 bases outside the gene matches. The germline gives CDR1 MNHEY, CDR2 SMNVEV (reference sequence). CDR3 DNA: TGTGCCAGCAGTACCCGCGGACTAGCTTCCTACGAGCAGTACTTC. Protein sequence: CASSTRGLASYEQYF.

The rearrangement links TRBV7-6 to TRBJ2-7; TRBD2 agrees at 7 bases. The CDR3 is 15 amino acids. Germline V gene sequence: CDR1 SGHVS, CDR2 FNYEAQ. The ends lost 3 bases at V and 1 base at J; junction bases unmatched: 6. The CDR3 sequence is CASSFERGGSYEQYF. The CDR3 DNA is TGTGCCAGCAGCTTTGAGCGGGGAGGGTCCTACGAGCAGTACTTC.

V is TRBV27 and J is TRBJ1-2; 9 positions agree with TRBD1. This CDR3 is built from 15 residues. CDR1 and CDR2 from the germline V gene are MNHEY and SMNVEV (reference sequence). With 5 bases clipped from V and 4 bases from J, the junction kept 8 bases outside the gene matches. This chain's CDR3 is CASSPTGGRSYGYTF. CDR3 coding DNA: TGTGCCAGCAGTCCTACAGGGGGCCGGAGCTATGGCTACACCTTC.

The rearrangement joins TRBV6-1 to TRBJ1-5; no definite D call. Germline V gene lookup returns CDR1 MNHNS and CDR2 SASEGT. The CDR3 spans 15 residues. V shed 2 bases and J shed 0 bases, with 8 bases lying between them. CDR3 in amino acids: CASSELAGSNQPQHF. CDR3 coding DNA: TGTGCCAGCAGTGAATTGGCAGGTAGCAATCAGCCCCAGCATTTT.

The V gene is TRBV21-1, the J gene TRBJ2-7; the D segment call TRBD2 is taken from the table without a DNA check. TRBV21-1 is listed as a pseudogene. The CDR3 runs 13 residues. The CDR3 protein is CASSTKLLYEQYF. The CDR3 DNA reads TGTGCCAGCAGCACGAAACTTCTTTACGAGCAGTACTTC.

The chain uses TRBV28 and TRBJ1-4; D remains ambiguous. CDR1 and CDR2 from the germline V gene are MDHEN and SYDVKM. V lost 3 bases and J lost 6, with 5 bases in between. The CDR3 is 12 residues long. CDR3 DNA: TGTGCCAGCAGTTTGAGGCATGAAAAACTGTTTTTT. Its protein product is CASSLRHEKLFF.

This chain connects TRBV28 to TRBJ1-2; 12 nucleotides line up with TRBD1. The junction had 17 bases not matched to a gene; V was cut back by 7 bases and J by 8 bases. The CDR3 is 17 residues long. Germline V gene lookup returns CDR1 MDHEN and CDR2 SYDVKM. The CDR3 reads CASTLGAVGQGARGYTF. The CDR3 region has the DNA TGTGCCAGCACCCTGGGCGCTGTGGGACAGGGGGCGCGAGGCTACACCTTC.

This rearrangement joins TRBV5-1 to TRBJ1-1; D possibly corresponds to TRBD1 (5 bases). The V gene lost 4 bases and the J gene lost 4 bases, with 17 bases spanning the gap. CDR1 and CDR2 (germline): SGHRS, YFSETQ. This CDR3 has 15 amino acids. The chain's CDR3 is CASSAGTVVGTEAFF. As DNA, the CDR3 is TGCGCCAGCAGCGCGGGGACCGTTGTGGGCACTGAAGCTTTCTTT.

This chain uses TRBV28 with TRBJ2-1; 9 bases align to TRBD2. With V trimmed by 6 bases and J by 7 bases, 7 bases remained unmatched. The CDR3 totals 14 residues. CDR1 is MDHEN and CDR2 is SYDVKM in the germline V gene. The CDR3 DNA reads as TGTGCCAGCAGGCTCCCGCGGGGGGGGAATGAGCAGTTCTTC. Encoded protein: CASRLPRGGNEQFF.